This T cell receptor (beta chain) stems from a study of T cells in Graves' hyperthyroidism and ophthalmopathy (dated 2019 in TCRdb). Broadly, across the study: Peripheral blood samples were taken at the time of initial diagnosis, prior to any treatment. An independent validation cohort of around 19 hyperthyroidism patients and about 15 patients who later progressed to ophthalmopathy tested prospective prediction of ophthalmopathy. Thyroid tissue and blood T-cell repertoires from roughly six Graves' hyperthyroidism patients were also compared in the study. After blood sampling, hyperthyroidism patients were treated with methimazole at a starting dose of 30 mg daily, and ophthalmopathy patients were treated with high-dose intravenous methylprednisolone. To identify TCR V-J signatures that set the groups apart, the researchers used a discovery cohort of 100 patients, made up of some 41 with Graves' ophthalmopathy and about 60 with stable Graves' hyperthyroidism. The 75 to 100 discovery patients were divided at random into training and test sets in a 7:3 ratio. The paper describes TCR Vbeta CDR3 sequencing of 135 peripheral blood samples, made up of around 41 ophthalmopathy patients, around 78 hyperthyroidism patients and 17 progressor patients. Points the paper makes about the study in general: Blood samples also contained most of the expanded thyroid clonotypes (frequency above 0.001), which suggests that blood repertoires may reflect thyroid immune responses. Ophthalmopathy was separated from stable hyperthyroidism by a 13 V-J signature model, with approximately 85% sensitivity and roughly 81% specificity obtained in cross-validation and 80%/75% obtained in testing. In validation, the model predicted progression to ophthalmopathy with 60% to 71% sensitivity and less than 80% specificity, a median of 6.5 months before onset. Sample size was not statistically predetermined, and investigators were not blinded to group allocation.

The TCR beta CDR3 regions were amplified from RNA transcripts. The first round of RT-PCR for the TCR CDR3 was performed with the HTBI primer set and the Qiagen OneStep RT-PCR kit. The libraries were constructed in a second round of multiplex PCR and then size-selected and purified. The libraries were sequenced on an Illumina HiSeq2000 using paired-end 100 bp reads. Concerning the study's data processing: SOAPnuke was used to process the raw data, with reads discarded if the reads contained adapters or uncalled bases, had a mean Phred below 15, or lacked an exact constant-primer or identifier match. High-quality paired reads were merged with COPE v1.2.5, and unique nucleotide sequences were defined as clonotypes. MiTCR v1.1 was used to align the clonotypes against IMGT TRBV, TRBD and TRBJ reference segments. The analysis included only V-J combinations with a frequency above 0.0001, which together covered 99% to 99.2% of the repertoires. The TCS score was defined as the ratio of F50 (clonal expansion) to E x V (chaos), calculated using BLOSUM62-based TCRdist between CDR3 peptides within each V-J. Welch's t-statistics and random forest reduced several hundred V-J features to about 12, which were used in a naive Bayes classifier (R e1071). TCRdb reran the public reads through fastp at Q25 and MiXCR, keeping productive beta chains. Each CDR3 protein appears once, grouped with its most common genes and DNA. It is TCRdb's table, rather than the study itself, that gives the V and J calls and clone size. Here the sample has some 300,000 distinct CDR3 sequences; 16% occur a single time. The ten largest account for around 35% of the sample.

From V the trimming removes 4 bases and from J it removes 5 bases, while the gene matches leave 14 bases of the junction unaccounted for. The germline V gene (reference sequence) sets CDR1 to DFQATT and CDR2 to SNEGSKA. The CDR3, from cysteine to phenylalanine, totals 15 residues. Solely the CDR3 DNA is kept, with 45 bases framed from the first base. This clonotype was seen at least ten times. Its antigen is currently not known. No much larger clone is present one base from it, and per-base qualities are unavailable. Stable Graves' hyperthyroidism was defined as no progression to ophthalmopathy during 18 months of follow-up. Hyperthyroidism patients were newly diagnosed, with disease duration under 2 months, and aged 18 to 65 years. The study excluded patients with uncontrolled infections, other autoimmune diseases, pregnancy or lactation. Clinical symptoms, serum thyroxine and TRAb, thyroid ultrasound, and orbital computed tomography formed the basis for the diagnoses. PBMCs were separated from over 9 ml of fresh peripheral blood using Ficoll-Paque density gradient centrifugation. Total RNA was extracted with Trizol reagent, and quality was checked on an Agilent 2100 Bioanalyzer.

The receptor comes from a man aged 25 to 40 with Graves' hyperthyroidism. The sequenced material came from blood. The chain joins TRBV20-1 to TRBJ2-7; 7 bases in the junction line up with TRBD1. The DNA reads TGCAGTGCTACTATGAGGACAGGTGGATTGGACGAGCAGTACTTC. This codes for CSATMRTGGLDEQYF.